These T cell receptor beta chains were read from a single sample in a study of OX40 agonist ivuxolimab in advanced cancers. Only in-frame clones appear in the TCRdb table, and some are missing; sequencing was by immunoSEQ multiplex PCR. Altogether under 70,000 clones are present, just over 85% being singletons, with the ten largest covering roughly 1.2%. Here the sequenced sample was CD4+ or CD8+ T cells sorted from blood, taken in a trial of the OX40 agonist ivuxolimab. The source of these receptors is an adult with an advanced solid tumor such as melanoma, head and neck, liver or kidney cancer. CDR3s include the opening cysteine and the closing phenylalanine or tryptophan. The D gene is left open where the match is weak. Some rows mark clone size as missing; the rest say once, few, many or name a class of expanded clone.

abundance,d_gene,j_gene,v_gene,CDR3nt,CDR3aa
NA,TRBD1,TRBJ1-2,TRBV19,TGTGCCAGTAGTCCGACAGGGTACTATGGCTACACCTTC,CASSPTGYYGYTF
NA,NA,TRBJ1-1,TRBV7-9,TGTGCCAGCAGCTTATCGGAGAACACTGAAGCTTTCTTT,CASSLSENTEAFF
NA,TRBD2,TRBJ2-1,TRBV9,TGTGCCAGCAGCCCGGGGACTAGCGCCGTTTTCCCGTTCTTC,CASSPGTSAVFPFF
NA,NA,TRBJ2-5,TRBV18,TGTGCCAGCTCACCACCGGGGGGGGCCCGAGAGACCCAGTACTTC,CASSPPGGARETQYF
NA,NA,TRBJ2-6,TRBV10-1,TGCGCCAGCAGTAGCATGCGAAGCGCACAAAGTCGGGCCAACGTCCTGACTTTC,CASSSMRSAQSRANVLTF
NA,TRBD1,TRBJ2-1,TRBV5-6,TGTGCCCCTGGGACATACCGGGACAGGAGGATCTCCTACAATGAGCAGTTCTTC,CAPGTYRDRRISYNEQFF
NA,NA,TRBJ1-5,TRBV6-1,TGTGCCAGCAGTGAACGCGGGACGGTGAGCAATCAGCCCCAGCATTTT,CASSERGTVSNQPQHF
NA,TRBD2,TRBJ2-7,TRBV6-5,TGTGCCAGCAGCAGATCTAGCGGGGACTACGAGCAGTACTTC,CASSRSSGDYEQYF
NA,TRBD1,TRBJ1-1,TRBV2,TGTGCCAGCAGTGAACAGGGGGTAAACCTGAACACTGAAGCTTTCTTT,CASSEQGVNLNTEAFF
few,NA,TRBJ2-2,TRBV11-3,TGTGCCAGCAGCTTAGGACAGGACACCGGGGAGCTGTTTTTT,CASSLGQDTGELFF
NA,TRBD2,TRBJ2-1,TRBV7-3,TGTGCCAGCAGCTATTCACTAGCGGGAGAGAATGAGCAGTTCTTC,CASSYSLAGENEQFF
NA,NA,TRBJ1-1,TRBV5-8,TGTGCCAGCACCATGACAGGCAAGACTGAAGCTTTCTTT,CASTMTGKTEAFF
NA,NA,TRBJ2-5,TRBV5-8,TGTGCCAGCAGCTTGTCCGGGGTCGAGACCCAGTACTTC,CASSLSGVETQYF
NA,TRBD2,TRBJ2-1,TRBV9,TGTGCCAGCAGCGTAGAGGACTTACGGTATGCGGGAGTCAATGAGCAGTTCTTC,CASSVEDLRYAGVNEQFF
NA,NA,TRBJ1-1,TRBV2,TGTGCCAGCAGTGGGCCCCGCGGAGTCACTGAAGCTTTCTTT,CASSGPRGVTEAFF
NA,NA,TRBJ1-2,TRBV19,TGTGCCAGTAGTCCCTCGAGCCGGGACGCCGGAGGGTATGGCTACACCTTC,CASSPSSRDAGGYGYTF
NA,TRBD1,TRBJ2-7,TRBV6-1,TGTGCCAGCAGTGAAGTAATCGCGAGACAGGGTATGTACGAGCAGTACTTC,CASSEVIARQGMYEQYF
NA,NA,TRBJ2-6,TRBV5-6,TGTGCCAGCAGCTATCAGGGGCCTGGGGCCAACGTCCTGACTTTC,CASSYQGPGANVLTF
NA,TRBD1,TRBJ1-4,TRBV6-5,TGTGCCAGCAGTTACGACAGGGGTGGAGAAAAACTGTTTTTT,CASSYDRGGEKLFF
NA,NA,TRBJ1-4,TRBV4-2,TGTGCCAGCAGCCCCGAGGTAGGGAATGAAAAACTGTTTTTT,CASSPEVGNEKLFF
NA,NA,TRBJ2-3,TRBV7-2,TGTGCCAGCAGCTTAGAAGGGATTACAGATACGCAGTATTTT,CASSLEGITDTQYF
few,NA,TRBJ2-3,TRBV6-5,TGTGCCAGCAGTTACTTGGGACTGCAGCAGGGGGATACGCAGTATTTT,CASSYLGLQQGDTQYF
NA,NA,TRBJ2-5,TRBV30,TGTGCCTGGCCTCAGGGTAGGGTAGAGACCCAGTACTTC,CAWPQGRVETQYF
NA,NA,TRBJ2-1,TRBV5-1,TGCGCCAGCAGCGTGGGACTGCCCCCGTCCAATGAGCAGTTCTTC,CASSVGLPPSNEQFF
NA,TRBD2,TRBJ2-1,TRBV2,TGTGCCAGCAGTGATATCAGCGGGGGTGGGCTTGAGCAGTTCTTC,CASSDISGGGLEQFF
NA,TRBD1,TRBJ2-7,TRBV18,TGTGCCAGCTCACCTAATCGTGGACAGGAGGCCTACGAGCAGTACTTC,CASSPNRGQEAYEQYF
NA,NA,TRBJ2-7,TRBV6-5,TGTGCCAGCAGCTTCGGTTCTATGAGGGAGCAGTACTTC,CASSFGSMREQYF
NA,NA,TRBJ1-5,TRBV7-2,TGTGCCAGCAGCTTAGGAGAGCATCAGCCCCAGCATTTT,CASSLGEHQPQHF
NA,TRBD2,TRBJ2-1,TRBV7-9,TGTGCCAGCAGCTTAGTAACTAGCGGGGACGAGCAGTTCTTC,CASSLVTSGDEQFF
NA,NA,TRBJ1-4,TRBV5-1,TGCGCCAGCAGCTTGCGAGCAGACGAAAAACTGTTTTTT,CASSLRADEKLFF
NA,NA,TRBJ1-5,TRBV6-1,TGTGCCAGCAGTGAAGATGCGGACACAAAAGGGAATCAGCCCCAGCATTTT,CASSEDADTKGNQPQHF
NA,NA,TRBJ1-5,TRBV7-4,TGTGCCAGCAGCTGGACGGTAAATCAGCCCCAGCATTTT,CASSWTVNQPQHF
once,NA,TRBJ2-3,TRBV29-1,TGCAGCGTTGTTGGGAGAGGCACAGATACGCAGTATTTT,CSVVGRGTDTQYF
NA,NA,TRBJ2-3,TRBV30,TGTGCCTGGCAGTCGCGCGGACTGGGCACAGATACGCAGTATTTT,CAWQSRGLGTDTQYF
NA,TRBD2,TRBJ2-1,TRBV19,TGTGCCAGTAGTAAATGGACTAGCGGGGGGAGCTCCTACAATGAGCAGTTCTTC,CASSKWTSGGSSYNEQFF
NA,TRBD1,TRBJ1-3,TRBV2,TGTGCCAGCACAACAGGGGATGGAAACACCATATATTTT,CASTTGDGNTIYF
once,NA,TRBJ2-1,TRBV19,TGTGCCAGTACAGGGGCTAGCGGAGGTTACAATGAGCAGTTCTTC,CASTGASGGYNEQFF
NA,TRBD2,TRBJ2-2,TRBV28,TGTGCCAGCAGCCTCGCTCGCGGGAGGATCGGGGAGCTGTTTTTT,CASSLARGRIGELFF
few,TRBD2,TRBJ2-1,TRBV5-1,TGCGCCAGCAGCTTGGAGGGAGGGAGAGGCAATGAGCAGTTCTTC,CASSLEGGRGNEQFF
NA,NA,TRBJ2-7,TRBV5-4,TGTGCCAGCAGCTCCCGGGACTCTTCCTACGAGCAGTACTTC,CASSSRDSSYEQYF
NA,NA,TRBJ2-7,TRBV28,TGTGCCAGCAGCCCCCTGGGGGACACCTACGAGCAGTACTTC,CASSPLGDTYEQYF
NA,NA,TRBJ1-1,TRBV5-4,TGTGCCAGCAGCACCTGGGCCAGTGGAGCTTTCTTT,CASSTWASGAFF
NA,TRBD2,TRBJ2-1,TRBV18,TGTGCCAGCTCACCACGGTCTAGCGGGACGACAAGAGAGCAGTTCTTC,CASSPRSSGTTREQFF
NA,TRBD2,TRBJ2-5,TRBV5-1,TGCGCCAGCAGCTTGGACGCTAGCGGGAGAGGCGTAAAGACCCAGTACTTC,CASSLDASGRGVKTQYF
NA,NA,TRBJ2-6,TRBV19,TGTGCCAGTAGTATAGGCCTCAGGGGATCGACTCAGGGGGCCAACGTCCTGACTTTC,CASSIGLRGSTQGANVLTF
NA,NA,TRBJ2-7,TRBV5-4,TGTGCCAGCGGCAAGCAGGAGGGCCCTCAGGAGCAGTACTTC,CASGKQEGPQEQYF
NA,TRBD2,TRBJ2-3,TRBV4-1,TGCGCCAGCAGCCAGGGCGGGAGAAGCACAGATACGCAGTATTTT,CASSQGGRSTDTQYF
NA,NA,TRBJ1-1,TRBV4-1,TGCGCCAGCAGCCAAGATCAAGGCCTGGTGGACACTGAAGCTTTCTTT,CASSQDQGLVDTEAFF
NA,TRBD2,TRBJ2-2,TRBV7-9,TGTGCCAGCAGCAGCTTTAGCGGGAGTATCGCCGGGGAGCTGTTTTTT,CASSSFSGSIAGELFF
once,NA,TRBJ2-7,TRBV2,TGTGCCAGCAGTGAAAGCGGGCAGGGGTATGAGCAGTACTTC,CASSESGQGYEQYF
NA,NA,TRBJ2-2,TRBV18,TGTGCCAGCTCACCAATAGGGACCGGGGAGCTGTTTTTT,CASSPIGTGELFF
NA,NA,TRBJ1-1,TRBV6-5,TGTGCCAGCAGGCTCAGTCAGGGCGGCACTGAAGCTTTCTTT,CASRLSQGGTEAFF
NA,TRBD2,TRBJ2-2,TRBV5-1,TGCGCCAGCAGCTTGAGCGGGAGGAACACCGGGGAGCTGTTTTTT,CASSLSGRNTGELFF
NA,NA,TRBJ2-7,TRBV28,TGTGCCAGCCGTAGCGGAAGCTCCTACGAGCAGTACTTC,CASRSGSSYEQYF
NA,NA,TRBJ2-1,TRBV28,TGTGCCAGCTCGGGACTTCACAATGAGCAGTTCTTC,CASSGLHNEQFF